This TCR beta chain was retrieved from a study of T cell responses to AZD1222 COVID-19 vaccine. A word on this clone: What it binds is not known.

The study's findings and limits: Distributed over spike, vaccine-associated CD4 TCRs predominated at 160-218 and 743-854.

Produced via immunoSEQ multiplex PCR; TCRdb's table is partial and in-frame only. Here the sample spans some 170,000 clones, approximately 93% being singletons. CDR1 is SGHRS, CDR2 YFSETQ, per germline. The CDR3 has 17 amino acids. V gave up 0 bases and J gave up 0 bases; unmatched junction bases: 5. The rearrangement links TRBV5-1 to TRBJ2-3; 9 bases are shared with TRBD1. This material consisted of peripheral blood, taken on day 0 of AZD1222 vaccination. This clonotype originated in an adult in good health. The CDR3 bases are TGCGCCAGCAGCTTGGCCGCGACAGGGGGTAGCACAGATACGCAGTATTTT. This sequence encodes CASSLAATGGSTDTQYF. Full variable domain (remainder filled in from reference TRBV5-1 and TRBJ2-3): KAGVTQTPRYLIKTRGQQVTLSCSPISGHRSVSWYQQTPGQGLQFLFEYFSETQRNKGNFPGRFSGRQFSNSRSEMNVSTLELGDSALYLCASSLAATGGSTDTQYFGPGTRLTVL.